The present T cell receptor beta chain was sequenced within a study of neurological immune-mediated disorders. Regarding the study as a whole: The study found no CDR3 amino acid sequences shared by expanded clones across subjects, suggesting private repertoires in all groups. HTLV-1-associated myelopathy ranked highest for TCR clonal expansion and multiple sclerosis lowest, beneath healthy controls.

V dropped 2 bases and J dropped 2; count of bases not matched to a gene: 7. Germline CDR1 is MNHNY and CDR2 is SVGAGI (reference sequence). There are 16 residues in the CDR3. This clonotype showed up just a few times. Its target is unknown. The cDNA was generated through 5'RACE incorporating 10-nucleotide random UMIs. Each CDR3 protein gets one entry after TCRdb re-called the 5' RACE reads with MiXCR. The repertoire has about 77,000 distinct CDR3 sequences, around 9.9% of them found once; the top ten carry 1.7%. The material sequenced was PBMCs. The V gene is TRBV6-6, the J gene TRBJ2-5, with 8 bases lining up with TRBD2. This TCR derives from a man aged 45-65 years in good health. CDR3 region: CASSYRAGGVQETQYF. The CDR3 DNA reads TGTGCCAGCAGTTACAGGGCGGGGGGCGTGCAAGAGACCCAGTACTTC.